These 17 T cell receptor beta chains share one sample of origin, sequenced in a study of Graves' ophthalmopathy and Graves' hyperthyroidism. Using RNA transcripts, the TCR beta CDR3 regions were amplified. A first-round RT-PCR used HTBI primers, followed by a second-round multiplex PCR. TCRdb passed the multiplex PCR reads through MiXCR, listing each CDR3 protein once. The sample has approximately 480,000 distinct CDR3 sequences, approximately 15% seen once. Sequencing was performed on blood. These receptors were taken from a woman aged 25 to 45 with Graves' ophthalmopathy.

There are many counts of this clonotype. The CDR3 sequence: CASSYFGDSYEQYF. The CDR3 coding sequence is TGTGCCAGCAGTTACTTTGGGGACTCCTACGAGCAGTACTTC. This chain links TRBV6-5 with TRBJ2-7; D gene uncertain. Trimming removed 1 base at V and 0 bases at J, with 7 bases between. Germline CDR1 MNHEY, CDR2 SVGAGI. The CDR3 loop spans 14 amino acids.

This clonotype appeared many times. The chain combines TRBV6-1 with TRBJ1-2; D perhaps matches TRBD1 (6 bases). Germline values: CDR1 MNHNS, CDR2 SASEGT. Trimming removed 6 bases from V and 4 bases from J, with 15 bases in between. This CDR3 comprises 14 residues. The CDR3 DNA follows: TGTGCCAGCAGGCTGGGGGCTCAGAGCTATGGCTACACCTTC. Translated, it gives CASRLGAQSYGYTF.

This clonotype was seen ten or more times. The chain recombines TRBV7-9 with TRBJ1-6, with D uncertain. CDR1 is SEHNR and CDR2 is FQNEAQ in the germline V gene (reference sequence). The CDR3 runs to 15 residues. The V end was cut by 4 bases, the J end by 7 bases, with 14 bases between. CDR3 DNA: TGTGCCAGCAGCTCCCCTCGGGAGAGGAATTCACCCCTCCACTTT. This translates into CASSSPRERNSPLHF.

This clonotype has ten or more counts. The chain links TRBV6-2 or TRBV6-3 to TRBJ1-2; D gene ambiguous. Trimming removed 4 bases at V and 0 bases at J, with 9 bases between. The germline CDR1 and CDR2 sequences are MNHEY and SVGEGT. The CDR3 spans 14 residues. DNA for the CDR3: TGTGCCAGCAGTTCGGGCAGAGCTAACTATGGCTACACCTTC. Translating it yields CASSSGRANYGYTF.

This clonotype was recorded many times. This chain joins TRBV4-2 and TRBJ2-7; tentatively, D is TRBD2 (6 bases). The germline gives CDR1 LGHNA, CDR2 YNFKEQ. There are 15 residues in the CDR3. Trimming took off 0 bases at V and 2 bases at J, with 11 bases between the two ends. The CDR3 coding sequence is TGTGCCAGCAGCCAAGATTTGGAGCGGGCCTACGAGCAGTACTTC. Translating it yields CASSQDLERAYEQYF.

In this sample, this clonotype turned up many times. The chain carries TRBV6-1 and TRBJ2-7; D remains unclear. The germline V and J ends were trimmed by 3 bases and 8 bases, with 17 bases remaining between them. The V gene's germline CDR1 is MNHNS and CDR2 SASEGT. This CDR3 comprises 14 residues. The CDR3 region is CASSEDQSVRKQYF. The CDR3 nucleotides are TGTGCCAGCAGTGAGGATCAAAGCGTACGAAAGCAGTACTTC.

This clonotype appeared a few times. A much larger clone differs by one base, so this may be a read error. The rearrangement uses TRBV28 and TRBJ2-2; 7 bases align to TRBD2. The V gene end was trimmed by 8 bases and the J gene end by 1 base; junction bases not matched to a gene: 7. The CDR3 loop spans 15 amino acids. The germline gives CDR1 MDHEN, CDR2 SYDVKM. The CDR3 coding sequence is TGTGCCAGCGGTCTAGCGGACCTGAACACCGGGGAGCTGTTTTTT. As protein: CASGLADLNTGELFF.

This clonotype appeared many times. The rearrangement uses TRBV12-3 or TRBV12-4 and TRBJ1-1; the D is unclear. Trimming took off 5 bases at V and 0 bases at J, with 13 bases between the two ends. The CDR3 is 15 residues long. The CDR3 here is CASSGPRRLNTEAFF. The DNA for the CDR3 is TGTGCCAGCAGTGGGCCACGCCGGCTGAACACTGAAGCTTTCTTT.

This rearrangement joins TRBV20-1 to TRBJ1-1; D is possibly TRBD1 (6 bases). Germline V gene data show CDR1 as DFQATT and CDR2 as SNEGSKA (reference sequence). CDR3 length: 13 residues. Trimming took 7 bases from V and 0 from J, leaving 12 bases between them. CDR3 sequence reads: CSVTRGVNTEAFF. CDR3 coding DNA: TGCAGTGTAACGAGGGGGGTGAACACTGAAGCTTTCTTT.

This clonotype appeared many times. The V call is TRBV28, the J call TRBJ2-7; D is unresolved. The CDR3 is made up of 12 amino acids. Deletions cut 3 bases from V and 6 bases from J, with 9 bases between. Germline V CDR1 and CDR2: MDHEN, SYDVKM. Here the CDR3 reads CASSFYPPEQYF. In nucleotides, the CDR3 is TGTGCCAGCAGTTTCTACCCCCCCGAGCAGTACTTC.

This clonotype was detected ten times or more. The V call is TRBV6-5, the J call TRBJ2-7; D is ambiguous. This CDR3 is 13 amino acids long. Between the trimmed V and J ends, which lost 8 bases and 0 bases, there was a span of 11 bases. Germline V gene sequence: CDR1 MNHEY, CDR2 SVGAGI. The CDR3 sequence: CASEARLSYEQYF. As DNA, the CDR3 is TGTGCCAGCGAAGCCAGACTCTCCTACGAGCAGTACTTC.

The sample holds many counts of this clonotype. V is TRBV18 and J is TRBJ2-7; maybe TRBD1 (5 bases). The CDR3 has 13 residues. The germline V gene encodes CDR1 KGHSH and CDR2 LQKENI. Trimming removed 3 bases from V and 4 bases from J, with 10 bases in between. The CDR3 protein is CASSPKQAYEQYF. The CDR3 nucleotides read TGTGCCAGCTCACCTAAACAGGCGTACGAGCAGTACTTC. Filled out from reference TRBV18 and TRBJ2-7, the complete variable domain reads NAGVMQNPRHLVRRRGQEARLRCSPMKGHSHVYWYRQLPEEGLKFMVYLQKENIIDESGMPKERFSAEFPKEGPSILRIQQVVRGDSAAYFCASSPKQAYEQYFGPGTRLTVT.

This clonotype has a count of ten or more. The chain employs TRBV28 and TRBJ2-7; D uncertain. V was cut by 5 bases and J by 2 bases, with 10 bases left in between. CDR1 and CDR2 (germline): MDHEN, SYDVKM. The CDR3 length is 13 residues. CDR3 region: CASSTQAAYEQYF. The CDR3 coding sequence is TGTGCCAGCAGTACGCAGGCCGCCTACGAGCAGTACTTC. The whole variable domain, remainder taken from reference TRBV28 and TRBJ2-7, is DVKVTQSSRYLVKRTGEKVFLECVQDMDHENMFWYRQDPGLGLRLIYFSYDVKMKEKGDIPEGYSVSREKKERFSLILESASTNQTSMYLCASSTQAAYEQYFGPGTRLTVT.

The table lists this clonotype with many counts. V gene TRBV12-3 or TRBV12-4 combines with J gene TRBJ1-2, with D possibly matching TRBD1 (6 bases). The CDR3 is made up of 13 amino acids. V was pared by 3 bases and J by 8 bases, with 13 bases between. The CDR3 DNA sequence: TGTGCCAGCAGTTTCCCACAGGGATCAGGCTACACCTTC. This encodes CASSFPQGSGYTF.

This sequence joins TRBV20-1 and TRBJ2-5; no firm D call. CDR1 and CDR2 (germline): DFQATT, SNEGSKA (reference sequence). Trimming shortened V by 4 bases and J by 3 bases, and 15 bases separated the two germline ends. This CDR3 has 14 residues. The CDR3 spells CSATLPTGEETQYF. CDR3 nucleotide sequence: TGCAGTGCTACCCTTCCTACTGGAGAAGAGACCCAGTACTTC.

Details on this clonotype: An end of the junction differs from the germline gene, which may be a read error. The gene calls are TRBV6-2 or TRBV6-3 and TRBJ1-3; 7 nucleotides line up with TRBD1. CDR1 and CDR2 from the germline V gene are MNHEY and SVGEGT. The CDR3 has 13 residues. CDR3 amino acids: CACRDSSGNTIYF. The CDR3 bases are TGTGCCTGCAGGGACAGTTCTGGAAACACCATATATTTT.

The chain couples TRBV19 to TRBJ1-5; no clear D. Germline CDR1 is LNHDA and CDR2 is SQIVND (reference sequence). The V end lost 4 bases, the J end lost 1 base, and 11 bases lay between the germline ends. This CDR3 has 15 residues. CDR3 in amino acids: CASSTFSRSNQPQHF. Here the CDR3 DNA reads TGTGCCAGTAGTACCTTCTCACGAAGCAATCAGCCCCAGCATTTT.